Only a few counts were recorded for the clone carrying this TCR beta chain. Sequencing used immunoSEQ multiplex PCR; TCRdb keeps in-frame clones, though not all of them. The sample includes over 120,000 clones, roughly 87% seen only once; the top ten take approximately 0.95%. CDR1 SGHVS and CDR2 FQNEAQ come from the germline V gene. The germline V and J ends were trimmed by 1 base and 0 bases, with 4 bases remaining between them. This CDR3 is 15 amino acids long. These data originate in a study of blood T cell repertoires in COVID-19. Overall study context: Spain, Italy and the United States supplied samples that represented acute and convalescent COVID-19.

J is TRBJ1-6 and V is TRBV7-8; D is ambiguous. Sample: peripheral blood. This clonotype was obtained from a woman aged 45-60 years with acute or convalescent COVID-19. The CDR3, as DNA: TGTGCCAGCAGCTTAGGGAGCTCCTATAATTCACCCCTCCACTTT. Its translation is CASSLGSSYNSPLHF.